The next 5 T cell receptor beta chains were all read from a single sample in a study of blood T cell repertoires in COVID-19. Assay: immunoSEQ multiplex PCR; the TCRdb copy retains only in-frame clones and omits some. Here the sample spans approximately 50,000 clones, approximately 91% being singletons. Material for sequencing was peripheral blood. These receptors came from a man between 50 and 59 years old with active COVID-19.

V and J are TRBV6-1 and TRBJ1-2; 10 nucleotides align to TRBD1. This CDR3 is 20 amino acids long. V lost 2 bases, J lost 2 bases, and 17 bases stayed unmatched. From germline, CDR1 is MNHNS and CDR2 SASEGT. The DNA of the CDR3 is TGTGCCAGCAGTGAATCGTTTTGGTTCCGGGACAGGGGACAGAACTATGGCTACACCTTC. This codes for CASSESFWFRDRGQNYGYTF.

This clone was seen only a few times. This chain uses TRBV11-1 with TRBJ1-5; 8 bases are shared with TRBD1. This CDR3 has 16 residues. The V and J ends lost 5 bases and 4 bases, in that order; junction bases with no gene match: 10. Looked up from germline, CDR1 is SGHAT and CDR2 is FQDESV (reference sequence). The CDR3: CASSARGQALNQPQHF. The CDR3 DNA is TGTGCCAGCAGCGCAAGGGGACAGGCCCTAAATCAGCCCCAGCATTTT.

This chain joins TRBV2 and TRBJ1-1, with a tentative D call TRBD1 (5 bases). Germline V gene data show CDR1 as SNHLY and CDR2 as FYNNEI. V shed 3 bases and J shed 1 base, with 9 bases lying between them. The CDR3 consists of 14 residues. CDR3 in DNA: TGTGCCAGCAGTGAGACGGGGGGGAACACTGAAGCTTTCTTT. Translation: CASSETGGNTEAFF. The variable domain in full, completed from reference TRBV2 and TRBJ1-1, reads EPEVTQTPSHQVTQMGQEVILRCVPISNHLYFYWYRQILGQKVEFLVSFYNNEISEKSEIFDDQFSVERPDGSNFTLKIRSTKLEDSAMYFCASSETGGNTEAFFGQGTRLTVV.

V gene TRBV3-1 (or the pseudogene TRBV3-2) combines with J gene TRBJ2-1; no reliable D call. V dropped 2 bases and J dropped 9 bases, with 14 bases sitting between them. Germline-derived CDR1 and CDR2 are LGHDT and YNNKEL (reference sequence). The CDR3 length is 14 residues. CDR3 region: CASSQSISPGEQFF. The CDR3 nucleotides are TGTGCCAGCAGCCAAAGTATCAGCCCGGGTGAGCAGTTCTTC.

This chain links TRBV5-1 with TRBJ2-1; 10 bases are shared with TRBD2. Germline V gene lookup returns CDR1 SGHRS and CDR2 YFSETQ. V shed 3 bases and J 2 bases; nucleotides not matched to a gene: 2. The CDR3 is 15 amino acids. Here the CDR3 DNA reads TGCGCCAGCAGCTCTAGCGGGAGTCCCTACAATGAGCAGTTCTTC. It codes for CASSSSGSPYNEQFF.